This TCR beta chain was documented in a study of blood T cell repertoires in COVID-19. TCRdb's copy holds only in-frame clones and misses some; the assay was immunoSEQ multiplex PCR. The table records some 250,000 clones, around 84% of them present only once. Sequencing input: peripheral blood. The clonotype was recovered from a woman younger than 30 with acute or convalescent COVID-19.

In nucleotides, the CDR3 is TGTGCCAGCAGTTTAGTTTTTGGGACAGGGGATACAGATACGCAGTATTTT. As protein: CASSLVFGTGDTDTQYF. This rearrangement joins TRBV28 to TRBJ2-3, with TRBD1 matching 10 bases. The trim removed 2 bases at V and 3 bases at J, leaving 8 bases unmatched. Germline CDR1 and CDR2: MDHEN and SYDVKM. CDR3 length: 17 residues.